This T cell receptor beta chain was identified in a study of fetal regulatory T cell absence and autoimmunity. About the study: The IPEX patients lacked clinical diabetes but had exocrine pancreas autoimmunity.

The data were produced by immunoSEQ multiplex PCR, yet TCRdb's version contains in-frame clones alone and is incomplete. Here the sample spans approximately 94,000 clones, about three quarters being singletons. General study points: Compared with cord blood, pancreas showed oligoclonal TCR enrichment, some clones over 80-fold. Antigen-driven pancreatic autoimmunity before birth in IPEX was inferred from oligoclonal enrichment.

Trimming left V 7 bases short and J 0 bases short, with 10 bases between. The CDR3 has 13 amino acids. Germline CDR1 reads SQVTM; CDR2 reads ANQGSEA. Notes on this clone: Its matching antigen is unknown.

The clonotype originates from a male donor with IPEX syndrome. The sample taken for sequencing was pancreas tissue. The chain couples TRBV29-1 to TRBJ1-5; D possibly corresponds to TRBD1 (5 bases). The CDR3 protein is CSAGGDSNQPQHF. DNA of the CDR3: TGCAGCGCTGGGGGGGATAGCAATCAGCCCCAGCATTTT.